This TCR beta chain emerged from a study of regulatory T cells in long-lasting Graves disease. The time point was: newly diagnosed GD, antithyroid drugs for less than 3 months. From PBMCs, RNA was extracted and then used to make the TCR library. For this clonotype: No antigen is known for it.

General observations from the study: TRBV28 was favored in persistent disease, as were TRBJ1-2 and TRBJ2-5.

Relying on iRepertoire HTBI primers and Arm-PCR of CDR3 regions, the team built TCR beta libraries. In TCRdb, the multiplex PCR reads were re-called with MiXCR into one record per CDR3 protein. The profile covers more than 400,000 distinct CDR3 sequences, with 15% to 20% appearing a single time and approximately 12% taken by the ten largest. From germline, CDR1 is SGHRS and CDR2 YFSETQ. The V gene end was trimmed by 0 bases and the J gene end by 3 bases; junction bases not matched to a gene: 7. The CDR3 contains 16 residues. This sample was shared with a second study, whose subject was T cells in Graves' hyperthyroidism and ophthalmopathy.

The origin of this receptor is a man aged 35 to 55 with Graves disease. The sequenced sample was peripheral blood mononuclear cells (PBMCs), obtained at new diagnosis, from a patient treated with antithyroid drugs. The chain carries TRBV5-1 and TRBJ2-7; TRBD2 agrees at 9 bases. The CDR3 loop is CASSLGLAEGSYEQYF. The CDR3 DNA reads TGCGCCAGCAGCTTGGGACTAGCGGAAGGGAGCTACGAGCAGTACTTC.